This TCR beta chain originates from a study of cytotoxic CD8 clonotypes in ibrutinib-treated CLL. On the study more broadly: Responses: 24 partial, 2 complete; after median approximately 67 months, around 14 stayed remitted, around twelve progressed. The authors obtained response samples at a median of about 11 months of treatment, range 6 to 36.

Using immunoSEQ multiplex PCR, the repertoire was profiled, and TCRdb retains in-frame clones only, with some absent. The data hold 130,000 or so clones, with around 84% observed a single time. CDR1 and CDR2 (germline): SQVTM, ANQGSEA. The germline V and J ends were trimmed by 1 base and 5 bases, with 11 bases remaining between them. CDR3 length equals 13 residues. The chain employs TRBV29-1 and TRBJ1-1; tentative D call: TRBD1 (5 bases). The sequence came from a human donor with chronic lymphocytic leukemia. The sequenced sample was PBMCs, obtained after 24 months of ibrutinib treatment. The CDR3 loop is CSVEVWGATEAFF. DNA of the CDR3: TGCAGCGTTGAAGTGTGGGGCGCGACTGAAGCTTTCTTT.